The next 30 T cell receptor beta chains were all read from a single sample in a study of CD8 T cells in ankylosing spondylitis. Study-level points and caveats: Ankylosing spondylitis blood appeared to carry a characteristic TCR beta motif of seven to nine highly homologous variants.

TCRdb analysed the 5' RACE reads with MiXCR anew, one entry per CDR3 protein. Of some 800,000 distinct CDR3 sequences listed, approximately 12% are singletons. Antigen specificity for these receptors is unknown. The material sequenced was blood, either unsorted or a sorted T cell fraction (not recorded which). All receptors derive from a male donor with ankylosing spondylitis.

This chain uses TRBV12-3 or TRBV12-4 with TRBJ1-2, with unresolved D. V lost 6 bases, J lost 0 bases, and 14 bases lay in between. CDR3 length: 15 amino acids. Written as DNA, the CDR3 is TGTGCCAGCAGGGCAGGACCTCAGGCTAACTATGGCTACACCTTC. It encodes CASRAGPQANYGYTF.

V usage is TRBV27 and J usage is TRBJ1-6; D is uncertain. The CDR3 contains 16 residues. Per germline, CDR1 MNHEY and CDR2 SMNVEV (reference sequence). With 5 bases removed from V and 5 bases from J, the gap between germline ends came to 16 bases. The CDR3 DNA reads TGTGCCAGCAGTCGGACGGTAGCTCGGAATAATTCACCCCTCCACTTT. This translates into CASSRTVARNNSPLHF.

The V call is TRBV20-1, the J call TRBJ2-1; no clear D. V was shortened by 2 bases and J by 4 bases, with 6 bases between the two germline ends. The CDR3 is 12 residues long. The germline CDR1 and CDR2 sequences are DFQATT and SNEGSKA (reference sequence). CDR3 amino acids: CSARSQYNEQFF. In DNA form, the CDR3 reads TGCAGTGCTAGATCTCAATACAATGAGCAGTTCTTC.

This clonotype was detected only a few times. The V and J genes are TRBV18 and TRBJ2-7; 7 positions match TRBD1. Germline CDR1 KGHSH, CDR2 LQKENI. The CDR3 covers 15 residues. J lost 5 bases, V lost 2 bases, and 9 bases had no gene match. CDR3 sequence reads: CASSPIGNQGDEQYF. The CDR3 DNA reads TGTGCCAGCTCACCAATCGGAAATCAGGGGGACGAGCAGTACTTC.

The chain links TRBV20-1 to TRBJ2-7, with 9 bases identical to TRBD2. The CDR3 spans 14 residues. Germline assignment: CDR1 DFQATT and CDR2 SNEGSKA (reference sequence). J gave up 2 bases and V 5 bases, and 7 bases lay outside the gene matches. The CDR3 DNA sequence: TGCAGTGCTCCCCTGGGCGGGGGGGCCTACGAGCAGTACTTC. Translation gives CSAPLGGGAYEQYF.

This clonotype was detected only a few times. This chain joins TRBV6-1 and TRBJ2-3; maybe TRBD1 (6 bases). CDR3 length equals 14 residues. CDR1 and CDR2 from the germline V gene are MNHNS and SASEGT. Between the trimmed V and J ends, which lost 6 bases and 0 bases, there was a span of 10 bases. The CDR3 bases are TGTGCCAGCAGATCACAGGGCAGCACAGATACGCAGTATTTT. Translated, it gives CASRSQGSTDTQYF.

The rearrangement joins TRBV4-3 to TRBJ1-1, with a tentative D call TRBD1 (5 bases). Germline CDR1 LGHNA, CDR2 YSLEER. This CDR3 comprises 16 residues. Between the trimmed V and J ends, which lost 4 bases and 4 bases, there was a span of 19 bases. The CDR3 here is CASSRFQQVSSTEAFF. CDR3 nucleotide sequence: TGCGCCAGCAGCCGATTTCAACAGGTGTCGAGCACTGAAGCTTTCTTT.

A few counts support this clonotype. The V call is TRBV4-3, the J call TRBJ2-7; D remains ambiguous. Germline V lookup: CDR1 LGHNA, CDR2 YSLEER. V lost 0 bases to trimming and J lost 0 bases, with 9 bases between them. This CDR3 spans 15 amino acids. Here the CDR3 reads CASSQDSRLSYEQYF. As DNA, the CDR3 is TGCGCCAGCAGCCAAGACAGCCGTCTCTCCTACGAGCAGTACTTC.

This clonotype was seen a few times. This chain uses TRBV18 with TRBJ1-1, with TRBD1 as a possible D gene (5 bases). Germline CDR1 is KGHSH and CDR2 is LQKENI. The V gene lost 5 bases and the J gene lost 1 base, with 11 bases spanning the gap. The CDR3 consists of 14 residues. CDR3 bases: TGTGCCAGCTCATGGGACCCACAGAACACTGAAGCTTTCTTT. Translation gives CASSWDPQNTEAFF.

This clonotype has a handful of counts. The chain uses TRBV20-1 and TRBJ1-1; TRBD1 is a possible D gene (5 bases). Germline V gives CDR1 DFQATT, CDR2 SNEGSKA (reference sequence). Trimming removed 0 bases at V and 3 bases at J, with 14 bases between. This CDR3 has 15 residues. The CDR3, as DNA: TGCAGTGCTAGAGATATGAGGGGATGGGACACTGAAGCTTTCTTT. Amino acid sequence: CSARDMRGWDTEAFF.

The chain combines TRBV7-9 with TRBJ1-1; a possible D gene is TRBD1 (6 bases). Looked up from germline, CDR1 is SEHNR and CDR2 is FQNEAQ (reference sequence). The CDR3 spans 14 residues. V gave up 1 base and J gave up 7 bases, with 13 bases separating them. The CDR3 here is CASSLVFGQYEAFF. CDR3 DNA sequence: TGTGCCAGCAGCTTAGTATTTGGACAGTATGAAGCTTTCTTT.

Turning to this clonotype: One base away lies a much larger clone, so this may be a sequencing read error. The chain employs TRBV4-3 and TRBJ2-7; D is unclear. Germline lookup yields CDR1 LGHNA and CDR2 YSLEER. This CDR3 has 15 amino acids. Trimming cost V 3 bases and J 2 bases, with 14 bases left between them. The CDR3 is CASSHEPVGPYEQYF. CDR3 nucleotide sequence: TGCGCCAGCAGCCATGAACCGGTAGGACCCTACGAGCAGTACTTC.

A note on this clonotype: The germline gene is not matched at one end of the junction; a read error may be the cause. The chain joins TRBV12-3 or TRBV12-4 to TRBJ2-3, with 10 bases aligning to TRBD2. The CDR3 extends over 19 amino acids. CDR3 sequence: CTSCFRGRLAGTPTDTQYF. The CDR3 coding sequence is TGTACCAGCTGTTTTAGGGGTCGACTAGCGGGTACCCCCACAGATACGCAGTATTTT.

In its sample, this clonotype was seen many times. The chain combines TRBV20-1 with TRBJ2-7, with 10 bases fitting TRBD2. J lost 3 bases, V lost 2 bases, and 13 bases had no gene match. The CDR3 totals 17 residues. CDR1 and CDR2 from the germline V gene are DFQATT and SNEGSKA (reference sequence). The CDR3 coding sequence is TGCAGTGCTAGACCACTTTGGGGTAGCGGGGGGATCTACGAGCAGTACTTC. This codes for CSARPLWGSGGIYEQYF.

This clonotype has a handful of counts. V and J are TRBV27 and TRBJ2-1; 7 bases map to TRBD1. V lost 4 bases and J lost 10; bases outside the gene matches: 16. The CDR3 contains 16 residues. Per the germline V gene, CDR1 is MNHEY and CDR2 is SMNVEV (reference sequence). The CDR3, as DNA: TGTGCCAGCAGTTCTCCGGGACAGCAGATCATCCCGGAGCAGTTCTTC. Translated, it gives CASSSPGQQIIPEQFF.

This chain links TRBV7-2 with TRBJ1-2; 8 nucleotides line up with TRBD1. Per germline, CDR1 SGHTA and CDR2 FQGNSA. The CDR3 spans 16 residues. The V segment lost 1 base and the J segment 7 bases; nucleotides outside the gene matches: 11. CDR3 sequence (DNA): TGTGCCAGCAGCTTAGAAGCTTGGGACAGGATAGGTGGCTACACCTTC. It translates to CASSLEAWDRIGGYTF.

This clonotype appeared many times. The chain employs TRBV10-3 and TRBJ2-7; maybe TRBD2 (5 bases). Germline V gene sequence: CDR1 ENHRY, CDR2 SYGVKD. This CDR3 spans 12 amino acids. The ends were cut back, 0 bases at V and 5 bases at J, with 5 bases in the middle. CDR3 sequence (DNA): TGTGCCATCAGTGAGTCGAGGGACGAGCAGTACTTC. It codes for CAISESRDEQYF.

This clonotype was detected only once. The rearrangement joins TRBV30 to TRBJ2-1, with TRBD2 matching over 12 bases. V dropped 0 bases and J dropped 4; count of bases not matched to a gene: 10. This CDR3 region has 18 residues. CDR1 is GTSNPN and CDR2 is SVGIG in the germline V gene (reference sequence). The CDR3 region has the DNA TGTGCCTGGAGTGTTCGACTAGCGGGAGATGCGGGGTACAATGAGCAGTTCTTC. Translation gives CAWSVRLAGDAGYNEQFF.

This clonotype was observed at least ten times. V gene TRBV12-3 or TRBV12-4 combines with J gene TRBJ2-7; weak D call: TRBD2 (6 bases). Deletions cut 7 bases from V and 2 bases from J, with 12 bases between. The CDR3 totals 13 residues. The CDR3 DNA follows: TGTGCCAGCACGCGGGACTTCGCCTACGAGCAGTACTTC. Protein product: CASTRDFAYEQYF.

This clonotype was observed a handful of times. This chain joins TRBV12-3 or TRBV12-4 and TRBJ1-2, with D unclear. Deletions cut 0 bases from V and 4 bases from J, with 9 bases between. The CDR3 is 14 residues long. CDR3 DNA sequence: TGTGCCAGCAGTTTAGCAAGTCAGGTCTATGGCTACACCTTC. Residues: CASSLASQVYGYTF.

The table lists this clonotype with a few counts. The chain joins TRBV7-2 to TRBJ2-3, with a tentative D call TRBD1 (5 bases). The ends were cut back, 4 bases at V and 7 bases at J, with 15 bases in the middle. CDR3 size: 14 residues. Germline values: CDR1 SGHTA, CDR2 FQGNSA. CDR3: CASSSGVWGNTQYF. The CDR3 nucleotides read TGTGCCAGCAGCTCAGGCGTGTGGGGCAATACGCAGTATTTT.

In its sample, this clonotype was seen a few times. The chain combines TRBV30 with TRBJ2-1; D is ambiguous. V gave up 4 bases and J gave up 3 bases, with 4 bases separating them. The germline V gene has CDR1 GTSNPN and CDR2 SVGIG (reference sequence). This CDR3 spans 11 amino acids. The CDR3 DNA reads TGTGCCTGGACAGTCTACAATGAGCAGTTCTTC. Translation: CAWTVYNEQFF. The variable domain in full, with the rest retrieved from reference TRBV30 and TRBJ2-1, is SQTIHQWPATLVQPVGSPLSLECTVEGTSNPNLYWYRQAAGRGLQLLFYSVGIGQISSEVPQNLSASRPQDRQFILSSKKLLLSDSGFYLCAWTVYNEQFFGPGTRLTVL.

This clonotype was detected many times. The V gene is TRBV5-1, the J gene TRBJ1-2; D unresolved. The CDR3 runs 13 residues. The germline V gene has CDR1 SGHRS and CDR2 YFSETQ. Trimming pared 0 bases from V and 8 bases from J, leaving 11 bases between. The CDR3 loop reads CASSLEGPSGYTF. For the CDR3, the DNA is TGCGCCAGCAGCTTGGAAGGTCCCAGCGGCTACACCTTC.

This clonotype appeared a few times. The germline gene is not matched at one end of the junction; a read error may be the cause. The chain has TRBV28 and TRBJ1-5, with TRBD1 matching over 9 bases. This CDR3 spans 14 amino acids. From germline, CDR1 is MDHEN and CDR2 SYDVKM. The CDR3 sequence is CASSRGQGGQPQHF. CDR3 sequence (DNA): TGCGCCAGCAGCCGGGGACAGGGTGGTCAGCCCCAGCATTTT.

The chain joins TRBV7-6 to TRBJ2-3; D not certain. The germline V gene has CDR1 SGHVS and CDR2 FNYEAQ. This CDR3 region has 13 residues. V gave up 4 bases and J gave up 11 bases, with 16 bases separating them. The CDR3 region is CASSSFSEIGQYF. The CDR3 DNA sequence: TGTGCCAGCAGCTCCTTCAGTGAGATAGGGCAGTATTTT.

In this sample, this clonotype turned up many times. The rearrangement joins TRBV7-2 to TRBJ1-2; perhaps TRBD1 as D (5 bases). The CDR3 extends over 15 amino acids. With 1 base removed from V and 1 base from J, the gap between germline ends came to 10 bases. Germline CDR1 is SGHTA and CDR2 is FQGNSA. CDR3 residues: CASSLVATVNYGYTF. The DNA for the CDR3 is TGTGCCAGCAGCTTAGTCGCGACAGTTAACTATGGCTACACCTTC. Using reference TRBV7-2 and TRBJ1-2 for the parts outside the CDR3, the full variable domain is GAGVSQSPSNKVTEKGKDVELRCDPISGHTALYWYRQSLGQGLEFLIYFQGNSAPDKSGLPSDRFSAERTGGSVSTLTIQRTQQEDSAVYLCASSLVATVNYGYTFGSGTRLTVV.

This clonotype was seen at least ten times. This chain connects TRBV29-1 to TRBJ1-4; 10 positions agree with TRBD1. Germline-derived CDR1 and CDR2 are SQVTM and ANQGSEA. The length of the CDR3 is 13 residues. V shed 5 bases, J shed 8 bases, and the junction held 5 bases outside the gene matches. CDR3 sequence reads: CSVRQGAREKLFF. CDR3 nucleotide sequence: TGCAGCGTTCGACAGGGGGCAAGGGAAAAACTGTTTTTT.

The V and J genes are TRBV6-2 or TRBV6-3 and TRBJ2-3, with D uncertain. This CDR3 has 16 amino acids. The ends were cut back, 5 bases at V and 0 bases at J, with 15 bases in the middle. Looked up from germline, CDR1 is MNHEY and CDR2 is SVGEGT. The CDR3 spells CASSDPGRPSTDTQYF. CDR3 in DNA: TGTGCCAGCAGTGACCCGGGTCGTCCTAGCACAGATACGCAGTATTTT.

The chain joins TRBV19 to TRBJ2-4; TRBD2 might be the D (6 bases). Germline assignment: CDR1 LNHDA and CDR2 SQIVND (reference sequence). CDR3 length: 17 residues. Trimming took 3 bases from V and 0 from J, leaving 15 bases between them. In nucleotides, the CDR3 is TGTGCCAGTAGTATCTCGGGGGAGTCTTTAGCCAAAAACATTCAGTACTTC. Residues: CASSISGESLAKNIQYF.

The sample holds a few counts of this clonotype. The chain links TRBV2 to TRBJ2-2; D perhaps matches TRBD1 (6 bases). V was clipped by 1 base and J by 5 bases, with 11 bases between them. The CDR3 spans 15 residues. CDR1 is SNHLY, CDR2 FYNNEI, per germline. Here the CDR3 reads CASSEGGLRTGELFF. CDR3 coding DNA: TGTGCCAGCAGTGAAGGGGGGCTGAGGACCGGGGAGCTGTTTTTT.